These T cell receptor beta chains were read from a single sample in a study of molecular identifiers for immune sequencing clone quantification. TCRdb re-called the PCR reads through MiXCR, storing one row per CDR3 protein. The table has approximately 670,000 distinct CDR3 sequences, 20% seen once. Material for sequencing was naive CD8+ T cells from blood, with Jurkat cell RNA spiked in. The origin of the receptors is a human donor in good health. Some libraries in this study had Jurkat cell RNA spiked in. Each CDR3 is given with its conserved first and last residue. A D gene is named only where the DNA matches it firmly. Rows may omit the clone size; those that give it use once, few, many or a size class.

d_gene	j_gene	abundance	v_gene	CDR3aa	CDR3nt
NA	TRBJ2-3	many	TRBV7-8	CASSVSTISTDTQYF	TGTGCCAGCAGCGTCAGTACAATTAGCACAGATACGCAGTATTTT
NA	TRBJ1-1	many	TRBV5-6	CASSLAGRREAFF	TGTGCCAGCAGCTTGGCCGGGCGGCGTGAAGCTTTCTTT
TRBD2	TRBJ2-7	many	TRBV7-2	CASSLGASGNYEQYF	TGTGCCAGCAGCTTAGGCGCTAGCGGGAACTACGAGCAGTACTTC
NA	TRBJ2-7	NA	TRBV4-3	CASSHATGAAYEQYF	TGCGCCAGCAGCCACGCCACAGGAGCAGCTTACGAGCAGTACTTC
NA	TRBJ2-7	many	TRBV14	CASSQGTGQSSYEQYF	TGTGCCAGCAGCCAAGGGACCGGCCAGAGCTCCTACGAGCAGTACTTC
TRBD1	TRBJ1-4	many	TRBV28	CASNPTGEVDEKLFF	TGTGCCAGCAACCCCACAGGGGAAGTTGATGAAAAACTGTTTTTT
NA	TRBJ2-3	many	TRBV28	CASSMTEDTQYF	TGTGCCAGCAGCATGACAGAGGATACGCAGTATTTT
NA	TRBJ2-2	NA	TRBV27	CASSLMPVANTGELFF	TGTGCCAGCAGTTTAATGCCGGTCGCGAACACCGGGGAGCTGTTTTTT
TRBD2	TRBJ2-7	many	TRBV6-5	CASSYSSSWSGRRGHEQYF	TGTGCCAGCAGTTACTCGTCATCTTGGAGCGGGAGAAGGGGCCACGAGCAGTACTTC
NA	TRBJ2-7	many	TRBV30	CAWSAGKFSEQYF	TGTGCCTGGAGTGCAGGGAAGTTCTCCGAGCAGTACTTC
TRBD2	TRBJ2-5	few	TRBV7-2	CASSSIAGGRETQYF	TGTGCCAGCAGCTCAATAGCGGGGGGCAGGGAGACCCAGTACTTC